Listed below are T cell receptor beta chains from one sample, sequenced in a study of CD8 T cells in ankylosing spondylitis. MiXCR, applied by TCRdb to the 5' RACE reads, yields one record per CDR3 protein. The sample yields 400,000 or so distinct CDR3 sequences, about 24% seen once. Sequenced sample: blood, either unsorted or a sorted T cell fraction (not recorded which). The source is a male donor with ankylosing spondylitis. Both conserved end residues are part of each CDR3. Fields, in order: V gene, J gene, clone size, D gene, CDR3 protein, CDR3 DNA. D genes are given only for firm matches. The size of a clone is reported for some rows only, either as once, few or many, or as a class for expanded clones.

TRBV6-5,TRBJ1-4,few,-,CASSSSFLSEKLFF,TGTGCCAGCAGTTCCTCTTTCCTGAGTGAAAAACTGTTTTTT
TRBV10-3,TRBJ2-7,few,-,CAISEAYEQYF,TGTGCCATCAGTGAGGCTTACGAGCAGTACTTC
TRBV20-1,TRBJ2-1,few,TRBD2,CSARSTLAGEWNEQFF,TGCAGTGCTAGGTCAACCCTAGCGGGAGAATGGAATGAGCAGTTCTTC
TRBV24-1,TRBJ1-4,-,-,CATSDPGAPNEKLFF,TGTGCCACCAGTGACCCCGGGGCTCCCAATGAAAAACTGTTTTTT
TRBV20-1,TRBJ2-1,few,TRBD1,CSVLRGRDNEQFF,TGCAGTGTTCTCAGGGGGCGGGACAATGAGCAGTTCTTC
TRBV12-3/TRBV12-4,TRBJ2-4,few,-,CASSFRVDIQYF,TGTGCCAGCAGTTTCAGGGTGGACATTCAGTACTTC
TRBV14,TRBJ1-1,few,-,CASSQRGRDTEAFF,TGTGCCAGCAGCCAGAGGGGGAGAGACACTGAAGCTTTCTTT
TRBV7-2,TRBJ2-1,many,-,CASSLTSKNEQFF,TGTGCCAGCAGCTTAACTAGTAAAAATGAGCAGTTCTTC
TRBV5-5,TRBJ1-3,once,-,CASTLGPGSGNTIYF,TGTGCCAGCACCCTCGGTCCGGGCTCTGGAAACACCATATATTTT
TRBV10-3,TRBJ1-5,few,TRBD1,CATRQGGNQPQHF,TGTGCCACCAGACAGGGCGGCAATCAGCCCCAGCATTTT
TRBV6-1,TRBJ2-3,few,TRBD2,CASRQPSGRSTDTQYF,TGTGCCAGCAGGCAACCTAGCGGGAGGAGCACAGATACGCAGTATTTT
TRBV7-9,TRBJ2-1,many,-,CASKQTNRFDWEQFF,TGTGCCAGCAAACAGACTAACCGTTTCGATTGGGAGCAGTTCTTC
TRBV12-3/TRBV12-4,TRBJ1-6,-,-,CASKGEAVVSPLHF,TGTGCCAGCAAGGGGGAGGCTGTTGTTTCACCCCTCCACTTT
TRBV5-1,TRBJ2-5,few,TRBD1,CASTLDRGKTQYF,TGCGCCAGCACCCTAGACAGGGGGAAGACCCAGTACTTC
TRBV29-1,TRBJ2-3,-,TRBD2,CSVEISGTDTQYF,TGCAGCGTTGAAATTAGCGGGACAGATACGCAGTATTTT
TRBV5-1,TRBJ2-1,-,TRBD2,CASSSNIAGVNEQFF,TGCGCCAGCAGCTCTAACATAGCGGGGGTCAATGAGCAGTTCTTC
TRBV12-3/TRBV12-4,TRBJ1-5,few,TRBD1,CASSLQGADNQPQHF,TGTGCCAGCAGTCTACAGGGGGCCGACAATCAGCCCCAGCATTTT
TRBV29-1,TRBJ2-3,-,-,CSVEVGGGDTQYF,TGCAGCGTTGAAGTCGGGGGAGGAGATACGCAGTATTTT
TRBV7-2,TRBJ1-2,few,TRBD1,CASSRRQGTNANYGYTF,TGTGCCAGCAGCCGACGACAGGGGACCAACGCTAACTATGGCTACACCTTC
TRBV20-1,TRBJ2-3,few,TRBD2,CSADLAGVTDTQYF,TGCAGTGCTGATCTAGCGGGAGTCACAGATACGCAGTATTTT
TRBV3-1,TRBJ2-1,-,TRBD2,CASSLWLAGDLSEQFF,TGTGCCAGCAGCCTTTGGCTAGCGGGAGATTTGAGTGAGCAGTTCTTC
TRBV7-2,TRBJ2-4,-,TRBD1,CASSLVRGRDIQYF,TGTGCCAGCAGCTTAGTTAGGGGGCGAGACATTCAGTACTTC
TRBV6-1,TRBJ2-4,few,-,CASRGLQGTQAKNIQYF,TGTGCCAGCAGGGGACTACAGGGTACCCAAGCCAAAAACATTCAGTACTTC
TRBV7-2,TRBJ1-5,-,TRBD1,CASSLASAGGQPQHF,TGTGCCAGCAGCTTAGCGTCGGCAGGGGGACAGCCCCAGCATTTT
TRBV2,TRBJ1-2,-,-,CASSVDSTFGYGYTF,TGTGCCAGCAGTGTGGACAGCACTTTCGGGTATGGCTACACCTTC
TRBV6-1,TRBJ2-3,-,TRBD2,CASSEVAGVTDTQYF,TGTGCCAGCAGTGAGGTAGCGGGAGTCACAGATACGCAGTATTTT
TRBV20-1,TRBJ1-3,-,-,CSASLQGAGNTIYF,TGCAGTGCTAGCTTACAGGGAGCTGGAAACACCATATATTTT
TRBV20-1,TRBJ1-2,many,TRBD1,CSASGQGGNYGYTF,TGCAGTGCTAGCGGACAGGGGGGTAACTATGGCTACACCTTC
TRBV3-1,TRBJ1-6,many,-,CASSQAGLNSPLHF,TGTGCCAGCAGCCAGGCCGGACTTAATTCACCCCTCCACTTT
TRBV20-1,TRBJ2-3,-,TRBD2,CSAGTLAGRTDTQYF,TGCAGTGCTGGGACATTAGCGGGACGCACAGATACGCAGTATTTT
TRBV6-1,TRBJ1-5,-,-,CASNPYPEYVQPNQPQHF,TGTGCCAGCAATCCCTACCCGGAGTATGTTCAACCAAATCAGCCCCAGCATTTT
TRBV2,TRBJ1-1,-,TRBD1,CASSLQGAGAFF,TGTGCCAGCAGTCTACAGGGGGCTGGGGCTTTCTTT
TRBV20-1,TRBJ2-1,few,TRBD2,CSASAPAGGVNEQFF,TGCAGTGCTAGCGCCCCAGCGGGAGGGGTCAATGAGCAGTTCTTC
TRBV5-1,TRBJ2-2,few,-,CASSGTTGELFF,TGCGCCAGCAGCGGGACAACCGGGGAGCTGTTTTTT
TRBV25-1,TRBJ2-2,-,-,CASSYKYPGGELFF,TGTGCCAGCAGTTACAAATACCCTGGCGGGGAGCTGTTTTTT
TRBV5-6,TRBJ2-1,once,-,CASSEGRLNEQFF,TGTGCCAGCAGCGAGGGACGGCTGAATGAGCAGTTCTTC
TRBV7-9,TRBJ2-6,few,-,CASSLSRAGANVLTF,TGTGCCAGCAGCTTGTCTCGGGCTGGGGCCAACGTCCTGACTTTC
TRBV27,TRBJ1-5,-,-,CASSSGELWGNQPQHF,TGTGCCAGCAGTTCTGGGGAGCTGTGGGGGAATCAGCCCCAGCATTTT
TRBV3-1,TRBJ1-6,few,-,CASSQAGDGGNSPLHF,TGTGCCAGCAGCCAAGCAGGGGATGGTGGTAATTCACCCCTCCACTTT
TRBV30,TRBJ2-7,few,-,CSERFSYEQYF,TGTAGTGAGAGATTCTCCTACGAGCAGTACTTC
TRBV5-1,TRBJ2-4,few,-,CASGRFQGGKNIQYF,TGCGCCAGCGGTCGCTTCCAGGGAGGCAAAAACATTCAGTACTTC
TRBV5-1,TRBJ1-6,-,TRBD1,CASSSRGREYNSPLHF,TGCGCCAGCAGCTCCAGGGGGCGCGAATATAATTCACCCCTCCACTTT
TRBV27,TRBJ2-1,-,TRBD2,CASSIPLAGGPHEQFF,TGTGCCAGCAGTATCCCTCTAGCGGGAGGGCCTCATGAGCAGTTCTTC
TRBV10-3,TRBJ1-2,once,-,CAISESTGYGYTF,TGTGCCATCAGTGAGTCGACAGGCTATGGCTACACCTTC
TRBV20-1,TRBJ2-1,-,-,CSARLAPYNEQFF,TGCAGTGCTAGGCTAGCTCCCTACAATGAGCAGTTCTTC
TRBV15,TRBJ2-4,-,-,CATSREQLLNIQYF,TGTGCCACCAGCAGAGAACAGCTCTTAAACATTCAGTACTTC
TRBV5-1,TRBJ2-1,few,-,CASSLALASSYNEQFF,TGCGCCAGCAGCTTGGCCCTAGCGAGCTCCTACAATGAGCAGTTCTTC
TRBV4-1,TRBJ2-5,-,-,CANYETQYF,TGCGCCAACTATGAGACCCAGTACTTC
TRBV12-3/TRBV12-4,TRBJ1-1,-,-,CASNYAGTEAFF,TGTGCCAGCAACTACGCCGGGACAGAAGCTTTCTTT
TRBV24-1,TRBJ2-1,few,TRBD2,CATSDPSGGSYNEQFF,TGTGCCACCAGTGATCCAAGCGGGGGCTCCTACAATGAGCAGTTCTTC
TRBV20-1,TRBJ2-7,-,TRBD2,CSARATSGSSYEQYF,TGCAGTGCTAGGGCTACTAGCGGGAGTTCCTACGAGCAGTACTTC
TRBV14,TRBJ2-1,-,TRBD1,CASSRRTGQYNEQFF,TGTGCCAGCAGCAGGAGGACAGGACAATACAATGAGCAGTTCTTC
TRBV4-2,TRBJ1-4,-,TRBD1,CASRSTGVREKLFF,TGTGCCAGCAGGTCGACAGGGGTAAGGGAAAAACTGTTTTTT
TRBV20-1,TRBJ2-5,-,-,CSARVAPETQYF,TGCAGTGCTAGAGTAGCCCCAGAGACCCAGTACTTC